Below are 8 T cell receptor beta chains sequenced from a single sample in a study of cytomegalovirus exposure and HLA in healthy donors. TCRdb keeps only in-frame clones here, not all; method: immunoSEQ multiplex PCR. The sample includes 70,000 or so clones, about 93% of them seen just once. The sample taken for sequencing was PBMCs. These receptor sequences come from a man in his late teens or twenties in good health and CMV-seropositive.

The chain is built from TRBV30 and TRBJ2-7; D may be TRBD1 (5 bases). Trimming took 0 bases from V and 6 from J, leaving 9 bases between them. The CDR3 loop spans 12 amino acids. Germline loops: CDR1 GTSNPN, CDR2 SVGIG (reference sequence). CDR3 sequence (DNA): TGTGCCTGGAGTGTCACAGGCTTCGAGCAGTACTTC. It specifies CAWSVTGFEQYF. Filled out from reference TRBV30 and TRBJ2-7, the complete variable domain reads SQTIHQWPATLVQPVGSPLSLECTVEGTSNPNLYWYRQAAGRGLQLLFYSVGIGQISSEVPQNLSASRPQDRQFILSSKKLLLSDSGFYLCAWSVTGFEQYFGPGTRLTVT.

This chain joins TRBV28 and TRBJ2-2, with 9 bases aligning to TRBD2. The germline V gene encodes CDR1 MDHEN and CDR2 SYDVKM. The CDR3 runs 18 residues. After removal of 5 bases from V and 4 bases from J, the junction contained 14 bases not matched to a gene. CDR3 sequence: CASSIMHGLAGITGELFF. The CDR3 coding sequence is TGTGCCAGCAGTATTATGCATGGGCTAGCGGGAATCACCGGGGAGCTGTTTTTT.

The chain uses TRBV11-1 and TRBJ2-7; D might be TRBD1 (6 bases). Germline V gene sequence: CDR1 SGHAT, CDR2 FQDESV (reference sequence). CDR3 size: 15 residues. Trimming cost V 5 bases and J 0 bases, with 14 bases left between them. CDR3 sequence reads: CASSHRDKSSYEQYF. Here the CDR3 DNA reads TGTGCCAGCAGCCACCGGGACAAAAGCTCCTACGAGCAGTACTTC.

DNA of the CDR3: TGCGCCAGCAGCCTGACCTGGACTAGCGGGAGGGCGGAAGATACGCAGTATTTT. Its protein product is CASSLTWTSGRAEDTQYF. The chain couples TRBV4-1 to TRBJ2-3, with TRBD2 identical over 15 bases. The junction had 10 bases not matched to a gene; V was cut back by 4 bases and J by 5 bases. This CDR3 comprises 18 residues. The germline V gene has CDR1 MGHRA and CDR2 YSYEKL.

Written as DNA, the CDR3 is TGTGCCAGCAGCCCGGGAGGGCGGGGCACAGATACGCAGTATTTT. Translation: CASSPGGRGTDTQYF. The V call is TRBV7-3, the J call TRBJ2-3; 8 bases line up with TRBD2. This CDR3 is built from 15 residues. The ends lost 5 bases at V and 1 base at J; junction bases unmatched: 5. CDR1 is SGHTA and CDR2 is FQGTGA in the germline V gene.

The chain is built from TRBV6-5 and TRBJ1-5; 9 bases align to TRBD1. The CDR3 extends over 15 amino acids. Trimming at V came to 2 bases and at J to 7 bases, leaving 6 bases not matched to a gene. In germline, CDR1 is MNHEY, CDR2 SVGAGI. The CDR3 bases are TGTGCCAGCAGTTACCTACAGGGGGCGGTGCAGCCCCAGCATTTT. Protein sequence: CASSYLQGAVQPQHF.

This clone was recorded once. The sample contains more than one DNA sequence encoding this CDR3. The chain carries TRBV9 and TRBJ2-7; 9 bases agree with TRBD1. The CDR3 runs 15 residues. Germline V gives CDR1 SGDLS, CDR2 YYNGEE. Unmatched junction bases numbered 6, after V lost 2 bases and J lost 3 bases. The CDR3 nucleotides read TGTGCCAGCAGCGTGGGGGACAGGGTTGGCTACGAGCAGTACTTC. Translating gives CASSVGDRVGYEQYF.

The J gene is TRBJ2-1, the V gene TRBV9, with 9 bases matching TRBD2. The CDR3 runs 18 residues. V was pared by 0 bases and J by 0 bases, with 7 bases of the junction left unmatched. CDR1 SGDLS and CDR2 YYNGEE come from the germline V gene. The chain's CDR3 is CASSVVAAGGPSYNEQFF. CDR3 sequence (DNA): TGTGCCAGCAGCGTAGTAGCGGCGGGAGGGCCCTCCTACAATGAGCAGTTCTTC.